This TCR beta chain was sequenced in a study of T-cell memory formation after mild COVID-19. At the level of the study: In these data, TCR clusters were largely donor specific.

Remarks on this clonotype: Its antigen is as yet unknown.

Amplification by 5'RACE using constant-segment primers produced TCR alpha and TCR beta cDNA libraries that carried sample barcodes and UMIs. TCRdb itself ran the 5' RACE reads through MiXCR, one entry per CDR3 protein. Among 300,000 to 400,000 distinct CDR3 sequences, approximately 13% were seen once, and the ten largest hold over 20%. Study results and limitations: Clones that got smaller from day 15 to 85 had even CD4/CD8, while clones growing later tipped toward CD4+.

The CDR3 spans 16 residues. V lost 0 bases, J lost 10 bases, and 16 bases stayed unmatched. Germline lookup yields CDR1 DFQATT and CDR2 SNEGSKA (reference sequence). J is TRBJ1-2 and V is TRBV20-1, with 8 positions matching TRBD1. The receptor's source is a man aged 18 to 30 who had mild COVID-19 (a few samples of this study predate the infection). Cell type and time point are not known. Source material: PBMCs or a T cell subset sorted from them (not recorded which). CDR3 amino acids: CSARDPSTGDVFAYTF. Here the CDR3 DNA reads TGCAGTGCTAGAGACCCCTCGACAGGGGACGTCTTCGCCTACACCTTC.